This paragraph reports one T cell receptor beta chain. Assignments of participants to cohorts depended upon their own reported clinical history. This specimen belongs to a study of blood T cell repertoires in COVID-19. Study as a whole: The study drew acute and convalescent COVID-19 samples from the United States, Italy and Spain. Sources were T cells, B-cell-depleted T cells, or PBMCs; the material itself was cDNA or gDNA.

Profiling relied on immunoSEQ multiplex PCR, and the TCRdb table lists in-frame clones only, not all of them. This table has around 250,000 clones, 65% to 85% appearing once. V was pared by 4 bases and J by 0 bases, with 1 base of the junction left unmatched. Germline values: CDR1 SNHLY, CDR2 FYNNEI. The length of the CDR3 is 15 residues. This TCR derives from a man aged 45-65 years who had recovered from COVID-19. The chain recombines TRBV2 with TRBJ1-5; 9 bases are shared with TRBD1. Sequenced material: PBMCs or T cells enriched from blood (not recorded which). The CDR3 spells CASSGDRDSNQPQHF. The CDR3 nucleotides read TGTGCCAGCAGTGGGGACAGGGATAGCAATCAGCCCCAGCATTTT.